This entry describes one T cell receptor (beta chain). This clonotype was seen many times. It lacks a known antigen. No base qualities exist here, and no much larger clone lies one base off it. The sample belongs to a study of T cells after yellow fever vaccination (dated by TCRdb to the late 2010s). The study in broad terms: The SMART-Seq v4 Ultra Low Input RNA kit was used to prepare libraries from fractions with low cell numbers. To follow T-cell clones before and after primary and booster YFV17D yellow fever vaccination, bulk TCR alpha and beta repertoires were sequenced over time. Bulk PBMC replicates and cell subsets were isolated from blood drawn at multiple timepoints before and after both primary and secondary immunization. Two healthy male donors made up the cohort, one aged 18 to 29 years and the other aged 30 to 40 years.

Overall study outcomes, separate from this receptor: After the booster, most clones that had expanded after primary vaccination were detected again (over 95% of CD4 and around nine tenths of CD8), suggesting broad maintenance of memory. Computational filtering was needed because FACS-sorted repertoires could contain abundant contaminating clonotypes from the bulk population. A small share of clonotypes was detected in both CD4 and CD8 compartments, with the overlap likely arising from convergent recombination. The secondary T-cell response was found to be weaker but faster than the primary response, with a peak reached on day 5 rather than on day 15. Because only a couple of donors were included in the study, the extent to which the findings can be generalized is limited.

Sample treatment or condition, as interpreted from the label and publication: live attenuated yellow fever vaccine strain. At each blood-draw timepoint, two biological replicates of bulk PBMCs were obtained. A standard Ficoll-Paque protocol was used to isolate PBMCs from peripheral blood. TriZol was used to extract RNA from bulk PBMCs, from CD4 and CD8 fractions, and from dextramer-positive and dextramer-negative fractions. CDR1 and CDR2, per the germline V gene, are LGHNA and YSLEER. Between the V and J ends, shortened by 0 bases and 0 bases respectively, the junction contains 5 bases. Inclusive of the bounding cysteine and phenylalanine, the CDR3 is 14 residues long. The read is trimmed to its CDR3 DNA, 42 bases read in frame from base 1. TCR cDNA was made using 5'RACE template switching, a step that added a universal primer site and unique molecular identifiers. Priming for cDNA synthesis came from both the TCR alpha and TCR beta constant segments. Two PCR steps were used to amplify libraries, with sample barcodes and sequencing adapters being added in the second step. Libraries were sequenced on Illumina HiSeq 2500 (2x100 bp) or NovaSeq (2x150 bp). The authors processed their data as follows. MIGEC was used to demultiplex reads and collapse the reads into UMI consensus sequences, and MiXCR was used for V(D)J alignment. Clonotypes responding to the vaccine were identified with edgeR on replicate PBMC samples, with the criteria of FDR below 0.01 and a log2 fold change above 5 up to day 15. CD4 or CD8 identity was assigned to each bulk clonotype according to whether the clonotype was present at higher abundance in the sequenced CD4 repertoire or the sequenced CD8 repertoire. TCRdb reran the public reads through fastp at Q25 and MiXCR, keeping productive beta chains. Identical CDR3 protein sequences are pooled into one entry, listed with their most common genes and DNA. V and J calls and clone size were set by TCRdb, not the authors. The sample table shows 300,000 to 400,000 distinct CDR3 sequences, and 6.2% are seen once. The top ten clonotypes cover over 14% of the sample.

The sequence links TRBV4-3 to TRBJ2-5; the D gene is not confidently resolved. The clonotype was recovered from a man aged 25 to 40 who received the YFV17D yellow fever vaccine. The source material was PBMCs, sampled 5 days after the yellow fever booster vaccination. The nucleotides read TGCGCCAGCAGCCAAGACCTGGACCAAGAGACCCAGTACTTC. The translation is CASSQDLDQETQYF.